One sample yielded the 24 T cell receptor beta chains listed below, sequenced in a study of CD8+ T cells in alopecia areata. Extracted RNA was reverse transcribed, and the resulting cDNA served as sequencing template. Sequenced by immunoSEQ multiplex PCR; TCRdb stores in-frame clones only, minus some. The repertoire holds 130,000 to 150,000 clones, around four fifths seen once, with around a quarter in the top ten. The treatment denotes: oral pan-JAK inhibitor, 5-10 mg twice daily. Sequences were derived from CD8+ T cells sorted from blood, sampled at week 4, from a patient treated with tofacitinib. The source of these receptors is a human donor with alopecia areata.

The genes are TRBV25-1 and TRBJ1-1; 8 bases are a match to TRBD1. The CDR3 sequence is 12 residues long. Germline V CDR1 and CDR2: MGHDK, SYGVNS. Losses at the gene ends were 6 bases for V and 4 bases for J; bases not matched to a gene: 1. The CDR3 sequence: CASRDRGTEAFF. Written as DNA, the CDR3 is TGTGCCAGCAGAGACAGGGGCACTGAAGCTTTCTTT.

This chain joins TRBV6-5 and TRBJ2-7; D is possibly TRBD1 or TRBD2 (5 bases each). V was shortened by 2 bases and J by 10 bases, with 9 bases between the two germline ends. From germline, CDR1 is MNHEY and CDR2 SVGAGI. The length of the CDR3 is 11 residues. CDR3 bases: TGTGCCAGCAGTTACAGGGACGGACAGTACTTC. Translating it yields CASSYRDGQYF.

The chain employs TRBV4-3 and TRBJ1-4, with D possibly matching TRBD1 (6 bases). CDR3 length equals 18 residues. V lost 0 bases, J lost 0 bases, and 14 bases lay in between. Germline loops: CDR1 LGHNA, CDR2 YSLEER. The CDR3 region has the DNA TGCGCCAGCAGCCAAGATTGGGCAGGGGCCTCAACTAATGAAAAACTGTTTTTT. Translation gives CASSQDWAGASTNEKLFF.

The rearrangement links TRBV2 to TRBJ2-3, with no clear D. The CDR3 is 17 amino acids. Trimming removed 5 bases at V and 1 base at J, with 19 bases between. Per germline, CDR1 SNHLY and CDR2 FYNNEI. This CDR3 reads CASSSNNRLGGTDTQYF. The CDR3 DNA sequence: TGTGCCAGCAGTTCGAATAACCGGCTAGGAGGCACAGATACGCAGTATTTT. The full variable domain, its missing parts supplied by reference TRBV2 and TRBJ2-3, is EPEVTQTPSHQVTQMGQEVILRCVPISNHLYFYWYRQILGQKVEFLVSFYNNEISEKSEIFDDQFSVERPDGSNFTLKIRSTKLEDSAMYFCASSSNNRLGGTDTQYFGPGTRLTVL.

This clone has only one observation. V is TRBV2 and J is TRBJ2-4, with D possibly TRBD1 on 6 matching bases. V lost 4 bases and J lost 0, with 10 bases in between. The CDR3 is 15 residues long. The germline gives CDR1 SNHLY, CDR2 FYNNEI. The CDR3 reads CASSAGGRAKNIQYF. The DNA for the CDR3 is TGTGCCAGCAGTGCTGGGGGCCGAGCCAAAAACATTCAGTACTTC.

This clone showed up just a few times. The chain has TRBV4-1 and TRBJ2-7, with D hard to call. The CDR3 sequence is 13 residues long. The V end was cut by 0 bases, the J end by 6 bases, with 9 bases between. CDR1 and CDR2 from the germline V gene are MGHRA and YSYEKL. CDR3 DNA: TGCGCCAGCAGCCAAGATAGAATAACCGAGCAGTACTTC. Protein: CASSQDRITEQYF.

The chain joins TRBV23-1 to TRBJ2-6; D not certain. TRBV23-1 is an ORF, and what it does is uncertain. The CDR3 has 14 amino acids. V was shortened by 1 base and J by 6 bases, with 7 bases between the two germline ends. CDR3 region: CASSQYYQANVLTF. CDR3 DNA sequence: TGCGCCAGCAGTCAATATTATCAGGCCAACGTCCTGACTTTC.

In nucleotides, the CDR3 is TGTGCCAGCAGCTTGTCCCCGGTTCAGCCCCAGCATTTT. Its translation is CASSLSPVQPQHF. The chain employs TRBV5-6 and TRBJ1-5; no clear D gene. Germline values: CDR1 SGHDT, CDR2 YYEEEE. Trimming took off 1 base at V and 6 bases at J, with 8 bases between the two ends. The CDR3 covers 13 residues.

V is TRBV13 and J is TRBJ2-3; 10 bases agree with TRBD1. V trimming: 5 bases; J trimming: 4 bases; junction bases outside the gene matches: 3. This CDR3 region has 14 residues. The germline V gene encodes CDR1 PRHDT and CDR2 FYEKMQ (reference sequence). The CDR3 sequence: CASSRQGAADTQYF. For the CDR3, the DNA is TGTGCCAGCAGCAGACAGGGGGCTGCAGATACGCAGTATTTT. Based on the CDR3 plus reference TRBV13 and TRBJ2-3, the full variable domain is AAGVIQSPRHLIKEKRETATLKCYPIPRHDTVYWYQQGPGQDPQFLISFYEKMQSDKGSIPDRFSAQQFSDYHSELNMSSLELGDSALYFCASSRQGAADTQYFGPGTRLTVL.

This clone came up once. V is TRBV6-5 and J is TRBJ2-7, with TRBD2 identical over 9 bases. Germline V lookup: CDR1 MNHEY, CDR2 SVGAGI. The CDR3 is made up of 16 amino acids. V shed 2 bases, J shed 1 base, and the junction held 6 bases outside the gene matches. CDR3 region: CASSYRGGLASYEQYF. In DNA, the CDR3 is TGTGCCAGCAGTTACCGTGGGGGACTAGCTTCCTACGAGCAGTACTTC.

This chain links TRBV5-4 with TRBJ2-3; 12 bases are a match to TRBD2. The CDR3 spans 17 residues. Germline CDR1 and CDR2: SGHNT and YYREEE (reference sequence). Unmatched junction bases numbered 7, after V lost 0 bases and J lost 5 bases. The CDR3 DNA reads as TGTGCCAGCAGCTTGGGTGCTAGCGGGGGGGCTCAAGATACGCAGTATTTT. Translating it yields CASSLGASGGAQDTQYF.

This clone was seen a handful of times. This chain links TRBV4-2 with TRBJ2-7, with 7 bases that match TRBD1. The trim removed 5 bases at V and 5 bases at J, leaving 6 bases unmatched. The length of the CDR3 is 13 residues. Germline V gene data show CDR1 as LGHNA and CDR2 as YNFKEQ. In DNA form, the CDR3 reads TGTGCCAGCAGCGAGAGACAGGGTAACGAGCAGTACTTC. Translating gives CASSERQGNEQYF.

The sample holds a few counts of this clone. The chain has TRBV29-1 and TRBJ2-3; no clear D gene. The CDR3 contains 17 residues. In germline, CDR1 is SQVTM, CDR2 ANQGSEA. Trimming shortened V by 6 bases and J by 3 bases, and 25 bases separated the two germline ends. CDR3 coding DNA: TGCAGCGTGGGATACCGGGCCCGCCAATTACTAACAGATACGCAGTATTTT. As protein: CSVGYRARQLLTDTQYF.

The chain is built from TRBV27 and TRBJ1-1; D may be TRBD1 (6 bases). The CDR3 totals 14 residues. CDR1 MNHEY and CDR2 SMNVEV come from the germline V gene (reference sequence). V lost 5 bases and J lost 1, with 11 bases in between. As DNA, the CDR3 is TGTGCCAGCAGTCTCTCGACAGGGAACACTGAAGCTTTCTTT. Encoded protein: CASSLSTGNTEAFF.

DNA for the CDR3: TGTGCCAGCAGTTACTTCAGTGGTCCCGGCTATGGCTACACCTTC. Its protein product is CASSYFSGPGYGYTF. The chain has TRBV6-5 and TRBJ1-2, with D unclear. The CDR3 is 15 amino acids. V lost 1 base and J 4 bases, leaving 13 bases between the germline ends. Germline V gene data show CDR1 as MNHEY and CDR2 as SVGAGI.

This clone was observed a single time. The chain has TRBV10-3 and TRBJ2-2, with 9 bases lining up with TRBD2. Germline CDR1 reads ENHRY; CDR2 reads SYGVKD. The junction had 7 bases not matched to a gene; V was cut back by 3 bases and J by 5 bases. The CDR3 loop spans 16 amino acids. This CDR3 is CAISDGGGAGTGELFF. The CDR3 DNA sequence: TGTGCCATCAGTGATGGCGGGGGGGCCGGTACCGGGGAGCTGTTTTTT.

The count of this clone is one. The chain uses TRBV18 and TRBJ2-3; no reliable D call. Looked up from germline, CDR1 is KGHSH and CDR2 is LQKENI. Trimming pared 5 bases from V and 6 bases from J, leaving 12 bases between. The CDR3 has 13 amino acids. The CDR3 coding sequence is TGTGCCAGCTCATCCGACCCTGGGGATACGCAGTATTTT. Its protein product is CASSSDPGDTQYF.

CDR3: CASSLGDEQFF. CDR3 sequence (DNA): TGTGCCAGCAGCTTAGGGGATGAGCAGTTCTTC. The V gene is TRBV13, the J gene TRBJ2-1; D unclear. Per germline, CDR1 PRHDT and CDR2 FYEKMQ (reference sequence). Deletions cut 0 bases from V and 8 bases from J, with 2 bases between. The CDR3 runs to 11 residues.

The chain couples TRBV4-3 to TRBJ2-7; D might be TRBD2 (5 bases). The CDR3 length is 14 residues. The V end was cut by 0 bases, the J end by 3 bases, with 9 bases between. Germline V gene lookup returns CDR1 LGHNA and CDR2 YSLEER. The chain's CDR3 is CASSQELVVYEQYF. DNA of the CDR3: TGCGCCAGCAGCCAAGAACTAGTTGTCTACGAGCAGTACTTC.

CDR3 in DNA: TGTGCCAGCAGCCTCGGAGGCAATGAGCAGTTCTTC. This codes for CASSLGGNEQFF. This chain connects TRBV14 to TRBJ2-1; D possibly corresponds to TRBD2 (5 bases). This CDR3 has 12 amino acids. Trimming pared 4 bases from V and 6 bases from J, leaving 7 bases between. The germline gives CDR1 SGHDN, CDR2 FVKESK.

This rearrangement joins TRBV5-6 to TRBJ2-3; TRBD1 agrees at 10 bases. This CDR3 is 17 amino acids long. V lost 4 bases to trimming and J lost 7 bases; unmatched junction nucleotides: 15. The germline gives CDR1 SGHDT, CDR2 YYEEEE. This CDR3 reads CASSHWGAGTGVNTQYF. CDR3 nucleotide sequence: TGTGCCAGCAGCCACTGGGGAGCCGGGACAGGGGTTAATACGCAGTATTTT. The complete variable domain, with remaining parts taken from reference TRBV5-6 and TRBJ2-3, reads DAGVTQSPTHLIKTRGQQVTLRCSPKSGHDTVSWYQQALGQGPQFIFQYYEEEERQRGNFPDRFSGHQFPNYSSELNVNALLLGDSALYLCASSHWGAGTGVNTQYFGPGTRLTVL.

V usage is TRBV7-3 and J usage is TRBJ2-3; 7 nucleotides agree with TRBD2. The CDR3 is made up of 14 amino acids. Losses at the gene ends were 1 base for V and 6 bases for J; bases not matched to a gene: 4. The germline V gene encodes CDR1 SGHTA and CDR2 FQGTGA. CDR3 sequence: CASSLKGDYDTQYF. In DNA form, the CDR3 reads TGTGCCAGCAGCTTAAAAGGGGACTATGATACGCAGTATTTT.

The V call is TRBV29-1, the J call TRBJ2-1, with D possibly TRBD2 on 5 matching bases. Germline V CDR1 and CDR2: SQVTM, ANQGSEA. V dropped 7 bases and J dropped 6 bases, with 19 bases sitting between them. This CDR3 spans 14 amino acids. CDR3 sequence (DNA): TGCAGCGCCCTCAGGACTCAGACGGGCAATGAGCAGTTCTTC. Its protein product is CSALRTQTGNEQFF.

The rearrangement uses TRBV29-1 and TRBJ2-1; 7 bases align to TRBD2. The CDR3 has 17 amino acids. The V and J ends lost 1 base and 0 bases, in that order; junction bases with no gene match: 9. The germline V gene has CDR1 SQVTM and CDR2 ANQGSEA. The CDR3 coding sequence is TGCAGCGTTGAAGGGGGGGGAGACTATTTCTCCTACAATGAGCAGTTCTTC. Its protein product is CSVEGGGDYFSYNEQFF.